This T cell receptor (beta chain) was retrieved from a study of control samples from healthy donors and cancer patients. Germline CDR1 is SNHLY and CDR2 is FYNNEI. This CDR3 spans 12 amino acids. V was trimmed by 4 bases and J by 5 bases, leaving 7 bases between them. Sequenced by immunoSEQ multiplex PCR; TCRdb stores in-frame clones only, minus some. This table holds around 150,000 clones, around 94% found once. Sequencing was done on a sample of PBMCs. The source is a man in his fifties or sixties with colorectal cancer. V is TRBV2 and J is TRBJ2-3, with D hard to call. The DNA of the CDR3 is TGTGCCAGCAGTGTCCATAGAGATACGCAGTATTTT. Translated, it gives CASSVHRDTQYF.